The rows below give T cell receptor beta chains drawn from one sample of a study of cytomegalovirus exposure and HLA in healthy donors. The data were produced by immunoSEQ multiplex PCR, yet TCRdb's version contains in-frame clones alone and is incomplete. The sample shows tens of thousands of clones, roughly 70% of them seen only once. The source material was PBMCs. The receptor source for this set is a male donor in good health and CMV-seropositive. Both conserved end residues are trimmed from each CDR3. Each record gives: V gene, clone size, J gene, CDR3 protein. Clone size appears in some rows only: once, few, many, or a class for an expanded clone.

>TRBV7-7|few|TRBJ2-3
ASSPLAGPTDTQY
>TRBV30|NA|TRBJ1-2
AWSVTRGGYT
>TRBV11-2|NA|TRBJ2-1
ASSSQGYNEQF
>TRBV5-4|few|TRBJ1-3
ASRSSVGSGNTIY
>TRBV6-6|NA|TRBJ2-1
ASRGPDWGPEQF
>TRBV7-7|NA|TRBJ2-5
ASSPRGGETQY
>TRBV7-9|NA|TRBJ2-7
ASSLAAGYEQY
>TRBV5-6|once|TRBJ1-4
ASSPDRGRYEKLF
>TRBV9|NA|TRBJ2-1
ASSSTGPSYNEQF
>TRBV7-9|NA|TRBJ1-1
ASSLRGRGKGNTEAF
>TRBV6-5|NA|TRBJ1-2
ASSYGGRYGYT
>TRBV7-2|few|TRBJ2-7
ASSLTLTTWDRANEQY
>TRBV9|NA|TRBJ2-6
ASSVTLAGGSSGANVLT
>TRBV5-1|NA|TRBJ1-2
ASSTANYGYT
>TRBV28|once|TRBJ2-7
ASSGTGGSYEQY
>TRBV5-1|NA|TRBJ1-1
ASSWEGGAEAF
>TRBV6-5|NA|TRBJ2-3
ASSYSLAGGTDTQY
>TRBV11-2|few|TRBJ1-3
ASSYGQVVGNTIY
>TRBV10-3|NA|TRBJ2-1
AISESFSEAYNEQF
>TRBV10-3|few|TRBJ2-5
AIRRLAAETQY
>TRBV7-9|once|TRBJ2-7
SSSFSQNEQY
>TRBV7-9|NA|TRBJ2-1
ASSPDRGMVNEQF
>TRBV19|NA|TRBJ1-1
ASSMKRASTEAF
>TRBV6-5|NA|TRBJ2-1
ASRTASSYNEQF
>TRBV5-1|NA|TRBJ1-6
ASRTDNSPLH
>TRBV27|NA|TRBJ2-7
ASPGQRRKQY
>TRBV18|few|TRBJ1-1
ASSPFPSSYKGGTEAF
>TRBV29-1|NA|TRBJ1-5
SVQGAGQPQH
>TRBV6-4|NA|NA
ASSDVRDRLFSYEQY
>TRBV5-1|NA|TRBJ1-2
ASSFGQHLLYGYT
>TRBV7-9|NA|TRBJ1-1
SSSTGGSAEAF
>TRBV10-2|NA|TRBJ2-3
ASSERGMGTDTQY
>TRBV19|few|TRBJ2-5
ASSQRGDVQTQY
>TRBV7-9|NA|TRBJ1-2
ASSPVEDRGPPNYGYT
>TRBV7-9|NA|TRBJ2-1
ASSLVGGLNNEQF
>TRBV6-1|NA|TRBJ1-5
ASSEAVYQPQH
>TRBV2|few|TRBJ1-2
ASSEDRAYGYT
>TRBV5-1|NA|TRBJ2-5
ASSAAPAGGPGTQY
>TRBV2|few|TRBJ2-1
AKRTRGSDEQF
>TRBV5-1|NA|TRBJ2-7
ASSLWTTSGGGSYEQY
>TRBV11-2|NA|TRBJ1-6
ASSLSSRSYNSPLH
>TRBV6-5|NA|TRBJ2-1
ASSYSGLAGDNEQF
>TRBV23-1|NA|TRBJ2-1
ASSPTGGNNEQF
>TRBV6-5|NA|TRBJ2-2
ASSRRTALGGELF
>TRBV25-1|NA|TRBJ2-7
ASSRTENSYEQY
>TRBV25-1|few|TRBJ1-1
ASRTYRDTEAF
>TRBV6-5|NA|TRBJ2-7
ASSDSRIYEQY